This T cell receptor beta chain comes out of a study of cytomegalovirus exposure and HLA in healthy donors. Study outcomes and limitations: Per a prior analysis, the majority of TCR beta V segments were productive roughly 90% or roughly 30% of the time.

PCR employed 60 Vbeta and 13 Jbeta primers. The repertoire was sequenced with immunoSEQ multiplex PCR; TCRdb's copy has only in-frame clones and lacks some. This table has 190,000 or so clones, 82% appearing once. Each of the donors was a healthy bone marrow donor. This clone was observed once. Its target is unknown. The receptor comes from a boy between 2 and 10 years old in good health and CMV-seronegative. The sequencing input was PBMCs.

The CDR3, as DNA: TGTGCAAGTCGCTTAGCCGAGACTAGCGGGGACAATGAGCAGTTCTTC. It yields the protein CASRLAETSGDNEQFF. The chain combines TRBV12-2 with TRBJ2-1; TRBD2 was called by the table and not checked on the DNA. TRBV12-2 is annotated as a pseudogene. This CDR3 has 16 amino acids.